A selection of T cell receptor beta chains follows, all from one sample in a study of cytomegalovirus exposure and HLA in healthy donors. Produced via immunoSEQ multiplex PCR; TCRdb's table is partial and in-frame only. The sample has about 200,000 clones, 75% to 85% seen once. Sequencing was done on a sample of PBMCs. These receptor sequences come from a male donor in good health and CMV-seropositive. The conserved cysteine and the conserved F or W are not part of the CDR3 here. A D gene is named only where the DNA matches it firmly.

TRBV2	.	TRBJ1-2	ASSAQGRYGYT
TRBV11-2	.	TRBJ1-3	ASSLSAFGHTIY
TRBV5-1	.	TRBJ2-2	ASSRGGGNTGELF
TRBV5-4	.	TRBJ2-5	ASSFTGQETQY
TRBV2	TRBD1	TRBJ1-5	ASRSRGIGNQPQH
TRBV4-1	.	TRBJ2-1	ASSQEPRDFEEF
TRBV19	TRBD1	TRBJ2-7	ASSIGGTGSEQY
TRBV27	.	TRBJ1-1	ASSLRRSGTEAF
TRBV7-2	.	TRBJ1-2	ASSRLGTSEFPYGYT
TRBV6-1	TRBD1	TRBJ2-7	ASSVQGATYEQY
TRBV6-4	TRBD1	TRBJ2-2	ASSYRGEDTGELF